This T cell receptor beta chain was profiled in a study of T cell responses to AZD1222 COVID-19 vaccine. Findings of the study overall: Recipients of AZD1222 seropositive at baseline numbered only 6 or 7.

Trimming removed 8 bases at V and 0 bases at J, with 13 bases between. The CDR3 contains 14 residues. The germline CDR1 and CDR2 sequences are ENHRY and SYGVKD. This clone was recorded once. The antigen is unknown. Clones were read by immunoSEQ multiplex PCR, and TCRdb kept only the in-frame ones, dropping some. The sample contains some 150,000 clones, approximately 89% of which appear only once. Sequences were derived from peripheral blood, sampled on day 0 of AZD1222 vaccination. The V call is TRBV10-3, the J call TRBJ1-2; possible D gene TRBD1, 5 bases. The clonotype comes from an adult in good health. The DNA for the CDR3 is TGTGCCATCCTTAATCAGGGACCTAACTATGGCTACACCTTC. Protein sequence: CAILNQGPNYGYTF.